Following are 18 T cell receptor beta chains from one sample sequenced in a study of patients and donors after allogeneic stem cell transplantation. TCRdb re-called the RT-PCR reads through MiXCR, storing one row per CDR3 protein. The sample lists roughly 8,400 distinct CDR3 sequences, approximately 4% occurring once. Sequencing was carried out using blood, either unsorted or a sorted T cell fraction (not recorded which). These receptors originate from a human donor who was either an allogeneic HSCT recipient or a stem cell or donor lymphocyte infusion donor (not recorded which). It is not recorded whose cells these are; they may come from a transplant donor.

At least ten counts were recorded for this clonotype. The DNA of the CDR3 is TGTGCCAGCTCACCATCCCTTCCACGGAACACTGAAGCTTTCTTT. Residues: CASSPSLPRNTEAFF. The V call is TRBV18, the J call TRBJ1-1; unclear D gene. CDR3 length: 15 amino acids. In germline, CDR1 is KGHSH, CDR2 LQKENI. V lost 2 bases and J lost 1, with 11 bases in between.

The table lists this clonotype with many counts. The chain joins TRBV6-2 or TRBV6-3 to TRBJ2-1; 9 bases map to TRBD2. CDR3 size: 17 residues. CDR1 is MNHEY and CDR2 is SVGEGT in the germline V gene. V was clipped by 4 bases and J by 4 bases; unmatched bases: 11. The CDR3, as DNA: TGTGCCAGCAGTTCTGAGGCCCTAGCGGGAAGTTACAATGAGCAGTTCTTC. Protein product: CASSSEALAGSYNEQFF.

In this sample, this clonotype turned up many times. This chain links TRBV2 with TRBJ2-1, with 13 bases identical to TRBD2. J gave up 8 bases and V 6 bases, and 7 bases lay outside the gene matches. The germline CDR1 and CDR2 sequences are SNHLY and FYNNEI. The CDR3 consists of 15 residues. The CDR3 spells CASSLLAGGLDEQFF. In DNA form, the CDR3 reads TGTGCCAGCAGCCTACTAGCGGGAGGGTTAGATGAGCAGTTCTTC.

This clonotype appeared many times. This chain connects TRBV2 to TRBJ2-5; 15 positions agree with TRBD2. Germline CDR1 is SNHLY and CDR2 is FYNNEI. This CDR3 spans 16 amino acids. V lost 6 bases, J lost 0 bases, and 2 bases stayed unmatched. This chain's CDR3 is CASSGLAGGYQETQYF. The DNA for the CDR3 is TGTGCCAGCAGCGGACTAGCGGGAGGGTACCAAGAGACCCAGTACTTC.

This clonotype was counted at least ten times. The CDR3: CASSARLAGGMDEQFF. The CDR3 DNA is TGTGCCAGCAGCGCCCGACTAGCGGGAGGAATGGATGAGCAGTTCTTC. V gene TRBV9 combines with J gene TRBJ2-1; 13 bases are shared with TRBD2. Per the germline V gene, CDR1 is SGDLS and CDR2 is YYNGEE. The CDR3 sequence is 16 residues long. The junction had 8 bases not matched to a gene; V was cut back by 3 bases and J by 8 bases.

In this sample, this clonotype is medium-sized. The gene calls are TRBV7-9 and TRBJ2-2; D might be TRBD1 or TRBD2, each matching 5 bases. The length of the CDR3 is 16 residues. V lost 5 bases, J lost 0 bases, and 13 bases lay in between. Germline lookup yields CDR1 SEHNR and CDR2 FQNEAQ (reference sequence). CDR3 residues: CASSMGPLSNTGELFF. The DNA of the CDR3 is TGTGCCAGCAGCATGGGACCATTGTCGAACACCGGGGAGCTGTTTTTT.

By sample share, this clonotype is medium-sized. This chain connects TRBV4-2 to TRBJ2-2, with a tentative D call TRBD2 (5 bases). Trimming pared 6 bases from V and 3 bases from J, leaving 17 bases between. CDR3 length equals 16 residues. Germline V CDR1 and CDR2: LGHNA, YNFKEQ. CDR3 sequence reads: CASRSIEGAYTGELFF. CDR3 DNA sequence: TGTGCCAGCAGGTCAATAGAGGGAGCCTACACCGGGGAGCTGTTTTTT.

Ten or more counts support this clonotype. The chain uses TRBV18 and TRBJ2-1; D not certain. The CDR3 sequence is 13 residues long. The V gene's germline CDR1 is KGHSH and CDR2 LQKENI. V lost 6 bases to trimming and J lost 4 bases, with 10 bases between them. The CDR3 DNA is TGTGCCAGCTCTCTTGGCCTTTACAATGAGCAGTTCTTC. It yields the protein CASSLGLYNEQFF.

Ten or more counts support this clonotype. The CDR3 reads CATSRDSTVGETQYF. CDR3 bases: TGTGCCACCAGCAGAGATTCTACAGTTGGGGAGACCCAGTACTTC. The chain carries TRBV15 and TRBJ2-5; D not certain. Germline CDR1 is LNHNV and CDR2 is YYDKDF (reference sequence). This CDR3 region has 15 residues. V lost 0 bases and J 5 bases, leaving 13 bases between the germline ends.

This clonotype is termed medium-sized. The CDR3 sequence: CATSDRRYQETQYF. CDR3 nucleotides: TGTGCCACCAGTGATAGGAGGTACCAAGAGACCCAGTACTTC. This chain connects TRBV24-1 to TRBJ2-5; possible D gene TRBD2, 5 bases. CDR1 is KGHDR, CDR2 SFDVKD, per germline. The length of the CDR3 is 14 residues. V lost 3 bases, J lost 0 bases, and 7 bases lay in between.

This clonotype is termed medium-sized. The chain recombines TRBV29-1 with TRBJ1-1; D not certain. Looked up from germline, CDR1 is SQVTM and CDR2 is ANQGSEA. V lost 4 bases and J lost 0, with 3 bases in between. The CDR3 runs 11 residues. The CDR3 loop reads CSVVLNTEAFF. CDR3 coding DNA: TGCAGCGTTGTTCTGAACACTGAAGCTTTCTTT.

This clonotype appeared many times. This chain connects TRBV7-9 to TRBJ2-1, with TRBD2 as a possible D gene (6 bases). Trimming removed 4 bases at V and 6 bases at J, with 16 bases between. This CDR3 is built from 15 residues. Germline CDR1 SEHNR, CDR2 FQNEAQ (reference sequence). CDR3 amino acids: CASSSTGTGLNEQFF. For the CDR3, the DNA is TGTGCCAGCAGCTCAACCGGGACTGGCCTCAATGAGCAGTTCTTC.

This clonotype occurred many times. This rearrangement joins TRBV20-1 to TRBJ2-1, with 8 bases aligning to TRBD1. The trim removed 4 bases at V and 4 bases at J, leaving 9 bases unmatched. There are 15 residues in the CDR3. CDR1 DFQATT and CDR2 SNEGSKA come from the germline V gene (reference sequence). The CDR3 loop is CSAISLGQGYNEQFF. CDR3 DNA: TGCAGTGCTATTAGTCTTGGACAGGGTTACAATGAGCAGTTCTTC.

Relative to its sample, this clonotype is medium-sized. This chain uses TRBV20-1 with TRBJ1-2; a possible D gene is TRBD1 (5 bases). Germline V gives CDR1 DFQATT, CDR2 SNEGSKA (reference sequence). The germline V and J ends were trimmed by 0 bases and 6 bases, with 11 bases remaining between them. The CDR3 loop spans 13 amino acids. CDR3 nucleotide sequence: TGCAGTGCTAGAGATTTCCAGGGTAATGGCTACACCTTC. Residues: CSARDFQGNGYTF.

There are many counts of this clonotype. The chain combines TRBV12-5 with TRBJ2-5, with a weak D call TRBD2 (7 bases). The CDR3 consists of 15 residues. Germline V CDR1 and CDR2: LGHNT, FRNRAP. V was trimmed by 0 bases and J by 5 bases, leaving 13 bases between them. DNA for the CDR3: TGTGCTAGTGGTTTGGTGGGGGGGGCATGGGAGACCCAGTACTTC. This translates into CASGLVGGAWETQYF.

By share, this clonotype ranks as medium-sized. The chain employs TRBV10-3 and TRBJ2-7, with 8 bases matching TRBD1. The CDR3 is made up of 13 amino acids. V shed 6 bases, J shed 3 bases, and the junction held 4 bases outside the gene matches. Germline V gene data show CDR1 as ENHRY and CDR2 as SYGVKD. In DNA, the CDR3 is TGTGCCATCAGCAGACAGGGGAACTACGAGCAGTACTTC. Protein sequence: CAISRQGNYEQYF.

This clonotype showed up many times. The J gene is TRBJ2-5, the V gene TRBV25-1; D is unclear. This CDR3 comprises 15 residues. V lost 2 bases to trimming and J lost 0 bases, with 10 bases between them. From germline, CDR1 is MGHDK and CDR2 SYGVNS. CDR3 DNA sequence: TGTGCCAGCAGTGAAGACCGTCTGTACCAAGAGACCCAGTACTTC. It codes for CASSEDRLYQETQYF.

This clonotype has ten or more counts. The chain carries TRBV5-5 and TRBJ1-6; 7 positions match TRBD1. V gave up 2 bases and J gave up 12 bases; unmatched junction bases: 2. From germline, CDR1 is SGHKS and CDR2 YYEKEE (reference sequence). The length of the CDR3 is 12 residues. Here the CDR3 DNA reads TGTGCCAGCAGCTTACAGGGGTTACCCCTCCACTTT. Translating gives CASSLQGLPLHF.